Presented here are 25 T cell receptor beta chains from one specimen sequenced in a study of beta chain features in type 1 diabetes. Sequencing targeted expressed TCRB transcripts, as all isolated RNA had been reverse transcribed. Some clones are missing from TCRdb's copy, which holds only in-frame ones; the method was immunoSEQ multiplex PCR. The table shows 140,000 or so clones, with about 8.7% occurring only once. What was sequenced was central memory CD4+ T cells from blood. The receptors derive from a man aged 18 to 35 in good health.

This clone has just a few counts. The same CDR3 arises from other DNA sequences in this sample as well. The CDR3 loop reads CASSPGQGHGYTF. The CDR3 DNA follows: TGTGCCAGCAGCCCTGGACAGGGACATGGCTACACCTTC. The J gene is TRBJ1-2, the V gene TRBV7-2; TRBD1 matches at 8 bases. Per germline, CDR1 SGHTA and CDR2 FQGNSA. The V segment lost 5 bases and the J segment 6 bases; nucleotides outside the gene matches: 5. The CDR3 extends over 13 amino acids.

The rearrangement links TRBV6-1 to TRBJ1-3, with D hard to call. The germline V and J ends were trimmed by 2 bases and 8 bases, with 13 bases remaining between them. CDR1 is MNHNS, CDR2 SASEGT, per germline. CDR3 length: 14 residues. The chain's CDR3 is CASSETGIGDTIYF. The CDR3 DNA follows: TGTGCCAGCAGTGAAACCGGAATCGGGGACACCATATATTTT.

There are a few counts of this clone. V is TRBV7-9 and J is TRBJ1-6; weak D call: TRBD1 (5 bases). The V gene lost 1 base and the J gene lost 9 bases, with 10 bases spanning the gap. There are 14 residues in the CDR3. Germline V CDR1 and CDR2: SEHNR, FQNEAQ (reference sequence). The CDR3 reads CASSLGQGFSPLHF. The CDR3 region has the DNA TGTGCCAGCAGCTTAGGGCAGGGATTTTCACCCCTCCACTTT.

This sequence joins TRBV11-2 and TRBJ2-3; no definite D call. The CDR3 totals 14 residues. V lost 1 base and J 0 bases, leaving 5 bases between the germline ends. The germline CDR1 and CDR2 sequences are SGHAT and FQNNGV. CDR3 region: CASSLGASTDTQYF. CDR3 coding DNA: TGTGCCAGCAGCTTAGGGGCTAGCACAGATACGCAGTATTTT. Filled out from reference TRBV11-2 and TRBJ2-3, the complete variable domain reads EAGVAQSPRYKIIEKRQSVAFWCNPISGHATLYWYQQILGQGPKLLIQFQNNGVVDDSQLPKDRFSAERLKGVDSTLKIQPAKLEDSAVYLCASSLGASTDTQYFGPGTRLTVL.

In this sample, this clone turned up a few times. The chain is built from TRBV7-9 and TRBJ1-2; no clear D. The CDR3 sequence is 12 residues long. Trimming took 1 base from V and 8 from J, leaving 8 bases between them. In germline, CDR1 is SEHNR, CDR2 FQNEAQ (reference sequence). The CDR3 loop is CASSLEARGYTF. The CDR3 DNA follows: TGTGCCAGCAGCTTAGAGGCCAGGGGCTACACCTTC. The full variable domain, rest sourced from reference TRBV7-9 and TRBJ1-2, is DTGVSQNPRHKITKRGQNVTFRCDPISEHNRLYWYRQTLGQGPEFLTYFQNEAQLEKSRLLSDRFSAERPKGSFSTLEIQRTEQGDSAMYLCASSLEARGYTFGSGTRLTVV.

This clone was observed a few times. This sequence joins TRBV6-6 and TRBJ1-5, with 9 positions matching TRBD1. The length of the CDR3 is 15 residues. The germline CDR1 and CDR2 sequences are MNHNY and SVGAGI (reference sequence). Trimming cost V 5 bases and J 4 bases; bases outside gene matches: 6. The DNA for the CDR3 is TGTGCCAGCAGTGACAGGGGGAAAGGGAATCAGCCCCAGCATTTT. This codes for CASSDRGKGNQPQHF.

The J gene is TRBJ2-1, the V gene TRBV7-8; D gene unclear. Germline CDR1 SGHVS, CDR2 FQNEAQ. The CDR3 consists of 11 residues. Trimming took 5 bases from V and 7 from J, leaving 6 bases between them. CDR3 in DNA: TGTGCCAGCAGCCCGGGTAATGAGCAGTTCTTC. This gives the protein CASSPGNEQFF.

The rearrangement uses TRBV5-1 and TRBJ2-5, with 9 bases aligning to TRBD2. Germline CDR1 and CDR2: SGHRS and YFSETQ. Unmatched junction bases numbered 6, after V lost 4 bases and J lost 5 bases. This CDR3 has 14 residues. The CDR3 region is CASSDGTSSETQYF. In nucleotides, the CDR3 is TGCGCCAGCAGCGACGGGACTAGCAGTGAGACCCAGTACTTC.

This clone was detected a few times. In nucleotides, the CDR3 is TGTGCCAGCAGTGCTAACCCCGCGGGGTATGAGCAGTTCTTC. Amino acids: CASSANPAGYEQFF. The chain joins TRBV2 to TRBJ2-1; the D gene is possibly TRBD2 (6 bases). Germline CDR1 SNHLY, CDR2 FYNNEI. This CDR3 has 14 amino acids. The ends were cut back, 4 bases at V and 8 bases at J, with 15 bases in the middle.

This clone has only a few counts. The chain's CDR3 is CASSQGFRAYEQYF. CDR3 bases: TGTGCCAGCAGCCAAGGATTCAGGGCCTACGAGCAGTACTTC. V is TRBV4-2 and J is TRBJ2-7; possibly TRBD1 for D (5 bases). The V end lost 1 base, the J end lost 2 bases, and 9 bases lay between the germline ends. This CDR3 has 14 residues. Looked up from germline, CDR1 is LGHNA and CDR2 is YNFKEQ.

The chain has TRBV27 and TRBJ2-3, with 12 bases identical to TRBD2. The V segment lost 5 bases and the J segment 8 bases; nucleotides outside the gene matches: 8. Germline CDR1 MNHEY, CDR2 SMNVEV (reference sequence). The CDR3 loop spans 15 amino acids. The CDR3 DNA reads TGTGCCAGCAGTCCCCGGGTACTAGCGGGGGGTACGCAGTATTTT. This codes for CASSPRVLAGGTQYF.

The chain uses TRBV2 and TRBJ2-3, with a weak D call TRBD1 (6 bases). This CDR3 spans 15 amino acids. V was pared by 2 bases and J by 4 bases, with 13 bases between. Germline CDR1 SNHLY, CDR2 FYNNEI. The CDR3 here is CASSERDIGADTQYF. For the CDR3, the DNA is TGTGCCAGCAGTGAACGGGACATTGGAGCAGATACGCAGTATTTT.

This clone was seen a few times. This chain uses TRBV5-1 with TRBJ2-2; D might be TRBD1 (6 bases). Germline CDR1 and CDR2: SGHRS and YFSETQ. The CDR3 runs to 14 residues. Deletions cut 2 bases from V and 6 bases from J, with 11 bases between. CDR3 sequence: CASSLQGVPGELFF. The CDR3 DNA reads TGCGCCAGCAGCTTACAGGGTGTTCCCGGGGAGCTGTTTTTT.

V gene TRBV18 combines with J gene TRBJ1-1; D possibly corresponds to TRBD1 (6 bases). The CDR3 sequence is 16 residues long. Germline CDR1 reads KGHSH; CDR2 reads LQKENI. Between the trimmed V and J ends, which lost 2 bases and 4 bases, there was a span of 17 bases. In nucleotides, the CDR3 is TGTGCCAGCTCACCAACGAGGGGGGGATCGGGCACTGAAGCTTTCTTT. Protein product: CASSPTRGGSGTEAFF.

The chain employs TRBV30 and TRBJ1-4; no firm D call. V lost 3 bases and J lost 0, with 8 bases in between. CDR1 GTSNPN and CDR2 SVGIG come from the germline V gene (reference sequence). This CDR3 contains 14 residues. CDR3 sequence: CAWRRTATNEKLFF. Written as DNA, the CDR3 is TGTGCCTGGAGGAGGACTGCAACTAATGAAAAACTGTTTTTT.

In this sample, this clone turned up a few times. The gene calls are TRBV7-2 and TRBJ2-3; a weak D match, TRBD2 (5 bases). The V end lost 1 base, the J end lost 2 bases, and 16 bases lay between the germline ends. The CDR3 has 17 amino acids. The V gene's germline CDR1 is SGHTA and CDR2 FQGNSA. DNA for the CDR3: TGTGCCAGCAGCTTAGGTCTCGGACGGACTGCCACAGATACGCAGTATTTT. It encodes CASSLGLGRTATDTQYF.

This clone was seen more than once but under ten times. The chain is built from TRBV19 and TRBJ1-6; D might be TRBD1 (5 bases). CDR3 length: 13 amino acids. The V gene's germline CDR1 is LNHDA and CDR2 SQIVND (reference sequence). Trimming left V 10 bases short and J 7 bases short, with 14 bases between. The CDR3 coding sequence is TGTGCCATCCCTGGAGGGGAAAATTCACCCCTCCACTTT. The encoded protein is CAIPGGENSPLHF.

This chain joins TRBV18 and TRBJ2-3; D might be TRBD2 (6 bases). Deletions cut 0 bases from V and 2 bases from J, with 6 bases between. This CDR3 spans 14 amino acids. Germline CDR1 KGHSH, CDR2 LQKENI. The CDR3, as DNA: TGTGCCAGCTCACCACCGGGACTCACAGATACGCAGTATTTT. This encodes CASSPPGLTDTQYF.

This clone appeared many times. The J gene is TRBJ2-5, the V gene TRBV10-3; 9 bases align to TRBD1. Trimming removed 2 bases from V and 3 bases from J; junction bases left unmatched: 1. CDR1 is ENHRY and CDR2 is SYGVKD in the germline V gene. The CDR3 has 14 residues. This chain's CDR3 is CAISERQGEETQYF. Written as DNA, the CDR3 is TGTGCCATCAGTGAGAGACAGGGGGAAGAGACCCAGTACTTC.

There are a few counts of this clone. This chain links TRBV4-1 with TRBJ2-6; D possibly corresponds to TRBD1 (6 bases). The germline CDR1 and CDR2 sequences are MGHRA and YSYEKL. V lost 1 base and J 0 bases, leaving 19 bases between the germline ends. CDR3 length: 20 residues. Here the CDR3 DNA reads TGCGCCAGCAGCCAAGCAGGGCTACAGGGAGACTTCTCTGGGGCCAACGTCCTGACTTTC. Its protein is CASSQAGLQGDFSGANVLTF.

This clone showed up just a few times. The chain has TRBV18 and TRBJ1-6; D is perhaps TRBD1 (5 bases). The germline V and J ends were trimmed by 2 bases and 7 bases, with 9 bases remaining between them. CDR1 is KGHSH and CDR2 is LQKENI in the germline V gene. The CDR3 covers 14 residues. CDR3 DNA sequence: TGTGCCAGCTCACCAAGTCAGGGAAATTCACCCCTCCACTTT. As protein: CASSPSQGNSPLHF.

This clone turned up a few times. The chain carries TRBV11-3 and TRBJ2-3, with D possibly matching TRBD2 (7 bases). V was trimmed by 5 bases and J by 2 bases, leaving 11 bases between them. This CDR3 is 14 amino acids long. Germline CDR1 is SGHNT and CDR2 is YENEEA. The CDR3 here is CASSKGGATDTQYF. The CDR3 region has the DNA TGTGCCAGCAGCAAAGGGGGGGCCACAGATACGCAGTATTTT.

The sample holds a few counts of this clone. This chain joins TRBV5-4 and TRBJ2-7; possible D gene TRBD2, 5 bases. Trimming cost V 4 bases and J 5 bases, with 19 bases left between them. The germline gives CDR1 SGHNT, CDR2 YYREEE (reference sequence). The CDR3 has 15 residues. The chain's CDR3 is CASSQERAGGHEQYF. For the CDR3, the DNA is TGTGCCAGCAGCCAAGAGAGGGCAGGCGGTCACGAGCAGTACTTC.

The J gene is TRBJ2-5, the V gene TRBV5-1, with 9 bases lining up with TRBD2. The CDR3 extends over 16 amino acids. V trimming: 0 bases; J trimming: 1 base; junction bases outside the gene matches: 4. Germline V lookup: CDR1 SGHRS, CDR2 YFSETQ. The DNA of the CDR3 is TGCGCCAGCAGCTTGGCGGCTAGCGGGGTCCAAGAGACCCAGTACTTC. It translates to CASSLAASGVQETQYF.

This chain links TRBV6-5 with TRBJ1-6; 7 bases match TRBD1. With 6 bases clipped from V and 6 bases from J, the junction kept 5 bases outside the gene matches. CDR3 length equals 14 residues. Germline V lookup: CDR1 MNHEY, CDR2 SVGAGI. The CDR3 DNA follows: TGTGCCAGCAGAGAGACAGGGATTAATTCACCCCTCCACTTT. Amino acids: CASRETGINSPLHF.